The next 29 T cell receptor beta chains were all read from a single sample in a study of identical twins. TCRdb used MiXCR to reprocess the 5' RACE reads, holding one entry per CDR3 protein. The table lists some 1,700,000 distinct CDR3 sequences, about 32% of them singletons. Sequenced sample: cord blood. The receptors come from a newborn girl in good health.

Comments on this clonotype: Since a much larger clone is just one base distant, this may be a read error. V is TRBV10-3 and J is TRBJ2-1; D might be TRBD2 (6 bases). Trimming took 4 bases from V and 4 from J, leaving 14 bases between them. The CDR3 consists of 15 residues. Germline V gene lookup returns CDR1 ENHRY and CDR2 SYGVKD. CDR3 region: CAISGTTGRYNEQFF. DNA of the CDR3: TGTGCCATCAGTGGGACTACCGGGAGATACAATGAGCAGTTCTTC.

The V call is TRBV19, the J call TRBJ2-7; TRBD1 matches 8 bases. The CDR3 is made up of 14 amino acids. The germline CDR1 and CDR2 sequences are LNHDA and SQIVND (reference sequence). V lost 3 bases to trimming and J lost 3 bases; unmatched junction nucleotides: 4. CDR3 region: CASSIQGADYEQYF. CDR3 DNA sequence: TGTGCCAGTAGTATCCAGGGGGCAGACTACGAGCAGTACTTC. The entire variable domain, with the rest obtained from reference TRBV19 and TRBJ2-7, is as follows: DGGITQSPKYLFRKEGQNVTLSCEQNLNHDAMYWYRQDPGQGLRLIYYSQIVNDFQKGDIAEGYSVSREKKESFPLTVTSAQKNPTAFYLCASSIQGADYEQYFGPGTRLTVT.

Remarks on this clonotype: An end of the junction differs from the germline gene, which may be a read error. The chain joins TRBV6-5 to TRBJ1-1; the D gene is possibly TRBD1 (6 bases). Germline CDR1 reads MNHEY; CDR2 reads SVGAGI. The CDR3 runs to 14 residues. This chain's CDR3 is CVSSFRTANTEAFF. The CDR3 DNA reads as TGTGTCAGCAGTTTCCGGACAGCGAACACTGAAGCTTTCTTT.

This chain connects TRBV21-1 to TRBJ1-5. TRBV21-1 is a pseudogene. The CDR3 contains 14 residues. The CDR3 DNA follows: TGTGCCAGCAGCAAAGGCGATAGCAATCAGCCCCAGCATTTT. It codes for CASSKGDSNQPQHF.

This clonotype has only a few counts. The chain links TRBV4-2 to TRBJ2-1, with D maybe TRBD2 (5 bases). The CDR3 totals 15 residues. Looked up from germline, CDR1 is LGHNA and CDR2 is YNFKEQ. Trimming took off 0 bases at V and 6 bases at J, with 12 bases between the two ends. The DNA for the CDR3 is TGTGCCAGCAGCCAAGATCCCACTAGAGGCAATGAGCAGTTCTTC. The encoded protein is CASSQDPTRGNEQFF.

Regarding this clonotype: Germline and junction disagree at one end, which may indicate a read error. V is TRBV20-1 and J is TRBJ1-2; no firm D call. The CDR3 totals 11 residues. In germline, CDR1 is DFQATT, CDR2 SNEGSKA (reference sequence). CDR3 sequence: CRARVGYGYTF. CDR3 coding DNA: TGCAGGGCTAGAGTGGGCTATGGCTACACCTTC.

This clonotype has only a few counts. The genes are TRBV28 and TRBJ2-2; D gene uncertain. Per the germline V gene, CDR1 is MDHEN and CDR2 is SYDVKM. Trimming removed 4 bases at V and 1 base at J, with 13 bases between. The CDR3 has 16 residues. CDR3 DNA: TGTGCCAGCAGTTCCCTAGGCGGCTGGAACACCGGGGAGCTGTTTTTT. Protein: CASSSLGGWNTGELFF.

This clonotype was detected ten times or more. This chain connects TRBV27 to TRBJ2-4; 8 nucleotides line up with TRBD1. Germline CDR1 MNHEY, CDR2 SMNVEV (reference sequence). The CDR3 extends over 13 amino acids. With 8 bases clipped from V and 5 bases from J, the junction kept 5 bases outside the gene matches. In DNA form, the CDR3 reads TGTGCCAGCCTCGGGACAGGAGAAAACATTCAGTACTTC. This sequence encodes CASLGTGENIQYF.

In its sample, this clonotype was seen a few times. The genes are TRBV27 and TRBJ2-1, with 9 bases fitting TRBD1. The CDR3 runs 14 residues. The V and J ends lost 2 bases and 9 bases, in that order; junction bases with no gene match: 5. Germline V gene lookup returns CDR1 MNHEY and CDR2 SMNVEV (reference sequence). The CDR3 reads CASSLGGQGFEQFF. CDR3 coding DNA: TGTGCCAGCAGTTTAGGGGGACAGGGTTTTGAGCAGTTCTTC.

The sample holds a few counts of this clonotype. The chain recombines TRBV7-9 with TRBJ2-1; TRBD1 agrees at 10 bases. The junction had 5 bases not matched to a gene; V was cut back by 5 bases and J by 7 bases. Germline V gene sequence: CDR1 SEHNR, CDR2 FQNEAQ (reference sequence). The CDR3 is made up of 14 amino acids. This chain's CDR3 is CASSVRQGANEQFF. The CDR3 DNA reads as TGTGCCAGCAGCGTTAGACAGGGGGCTAATGAGCAGTTCTTC.

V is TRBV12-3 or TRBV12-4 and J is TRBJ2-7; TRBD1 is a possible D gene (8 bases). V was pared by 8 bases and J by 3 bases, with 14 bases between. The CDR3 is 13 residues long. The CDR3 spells CASPHRGGYEQYF. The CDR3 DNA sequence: TGTGCCAGCCCCCACAGGGGGGGCTACGAGCAGTACTTC.

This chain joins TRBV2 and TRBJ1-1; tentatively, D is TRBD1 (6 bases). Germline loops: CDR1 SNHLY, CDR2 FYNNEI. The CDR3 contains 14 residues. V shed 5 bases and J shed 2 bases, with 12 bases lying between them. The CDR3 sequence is CASSMTGFNTEAFF. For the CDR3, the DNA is TGTGCCAGCAGTATGACAGGTTTTAACACTGAAGCTTTCTTT. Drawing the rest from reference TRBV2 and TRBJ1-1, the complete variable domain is EPEVTQTPSHQVTQMGQEVILRCVPISNHLYFYWYRQILGQKVEFLVSFYNNEISEKSEIFDDQFSVERPDGSNFTLKIRSTKLEDSAMYFCASSMTGFNTEAFFGQGTRLTVV.

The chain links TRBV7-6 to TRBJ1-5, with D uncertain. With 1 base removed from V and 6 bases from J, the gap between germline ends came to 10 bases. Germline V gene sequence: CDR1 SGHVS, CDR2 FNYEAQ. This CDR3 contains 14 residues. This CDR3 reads CASSLGSIGQPQHF. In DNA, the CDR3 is TGTGCCAGCAGCTTAGGATCCATTGGTCAGCCCCAGCATTTT.

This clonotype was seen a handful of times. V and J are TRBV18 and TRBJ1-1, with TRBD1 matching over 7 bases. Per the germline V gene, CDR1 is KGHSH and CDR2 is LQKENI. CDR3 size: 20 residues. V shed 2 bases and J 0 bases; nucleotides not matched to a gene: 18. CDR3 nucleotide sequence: TGTGCCAGCTCACCAAACTGCTCAGACAGGGCCTCGCCCTTGAACACTGAAGCTTTCTTT. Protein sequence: CASSPNCSDRASPLNTEAFF.

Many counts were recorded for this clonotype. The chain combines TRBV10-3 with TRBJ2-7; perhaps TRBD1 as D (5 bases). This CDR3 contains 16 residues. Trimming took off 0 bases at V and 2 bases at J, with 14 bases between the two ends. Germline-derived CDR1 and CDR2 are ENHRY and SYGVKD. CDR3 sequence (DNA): TGTGCCATCAGTGAGTCCCAGGGTAACCCGACCTACGAGCAGTACTTC. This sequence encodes CAISESQGNPTYEQYF.

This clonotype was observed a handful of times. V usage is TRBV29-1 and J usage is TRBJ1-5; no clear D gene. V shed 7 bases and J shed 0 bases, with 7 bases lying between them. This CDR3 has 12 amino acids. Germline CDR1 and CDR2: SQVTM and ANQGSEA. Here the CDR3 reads CSGPNSNQPQHF. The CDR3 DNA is TGCAGCGGTCCAAATAGCAATCAGCCCCAGCATTTT.

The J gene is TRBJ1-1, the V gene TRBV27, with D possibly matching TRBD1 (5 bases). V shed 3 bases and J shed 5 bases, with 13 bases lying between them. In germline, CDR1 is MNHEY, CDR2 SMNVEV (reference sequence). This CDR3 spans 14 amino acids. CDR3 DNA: TGTGCCAGCAGTTTTGGGGGTGGGGAAACTGAAGCTTTCTTT. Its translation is CASSFGGGETEAFF.

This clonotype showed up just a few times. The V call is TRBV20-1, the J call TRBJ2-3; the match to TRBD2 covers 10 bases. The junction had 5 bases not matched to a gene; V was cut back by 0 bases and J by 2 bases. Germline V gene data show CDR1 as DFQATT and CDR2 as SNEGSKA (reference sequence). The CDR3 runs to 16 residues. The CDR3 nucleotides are TGCAGTGCTAGAGATCCAAGCGGGAGGGCCACAGATACGCAGTATTTT. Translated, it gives CSARDPSGRATDTQYF.

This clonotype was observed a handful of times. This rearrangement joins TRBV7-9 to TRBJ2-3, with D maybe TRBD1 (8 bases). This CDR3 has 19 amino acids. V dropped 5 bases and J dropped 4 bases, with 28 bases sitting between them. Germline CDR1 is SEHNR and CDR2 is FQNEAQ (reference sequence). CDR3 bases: TGTGCCAGCAGCGGAGGGGGGGACAGGCCCACACACGGCGCAGATACGCAGTATTTT. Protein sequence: CASSGGGDRPTHGADTQYF.

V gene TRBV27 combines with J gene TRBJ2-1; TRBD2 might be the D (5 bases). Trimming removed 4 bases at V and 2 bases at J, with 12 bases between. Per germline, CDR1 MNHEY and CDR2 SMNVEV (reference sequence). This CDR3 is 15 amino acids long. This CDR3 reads CASSYTPGTYNEQFF. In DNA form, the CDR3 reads TGTGCCAGCAGTTACACCCCGGGGACCTACAATGAGCAGTTCTTC.

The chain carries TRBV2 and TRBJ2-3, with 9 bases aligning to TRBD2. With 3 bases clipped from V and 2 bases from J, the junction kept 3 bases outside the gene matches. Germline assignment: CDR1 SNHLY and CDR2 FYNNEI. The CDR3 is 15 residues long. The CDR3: CASSEASGVTDTQYF. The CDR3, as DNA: TGTGCCAGCAGTGAGGCTAGCGGGGTCACAGATACGCAGTATTTT.

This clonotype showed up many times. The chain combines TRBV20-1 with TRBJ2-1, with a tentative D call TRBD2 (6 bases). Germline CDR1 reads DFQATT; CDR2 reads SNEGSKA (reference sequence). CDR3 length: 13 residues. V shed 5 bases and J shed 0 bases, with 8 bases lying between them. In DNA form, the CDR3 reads TGCAGTGCTCCGCGGGACTCCTACAATGAGCAGTTCTTC. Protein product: CSAPRDSYNEQFF.

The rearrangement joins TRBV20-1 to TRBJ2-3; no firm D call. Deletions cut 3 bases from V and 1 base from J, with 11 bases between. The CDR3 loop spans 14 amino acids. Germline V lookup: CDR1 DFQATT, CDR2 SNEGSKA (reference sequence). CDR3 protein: CSASGRFGTDTQYF. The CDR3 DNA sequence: TGCAGTGCTAGTGGTCGGTTCGGCACAGATACGCAGTATTTT.

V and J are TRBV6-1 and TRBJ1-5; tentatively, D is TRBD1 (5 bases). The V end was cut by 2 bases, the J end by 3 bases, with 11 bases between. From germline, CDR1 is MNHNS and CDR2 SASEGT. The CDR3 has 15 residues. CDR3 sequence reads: CASSEFPGVNQPQHF. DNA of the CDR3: TGTGCCAGCAGTGAATTTCCGGGGGTCAATCAGCCCCAGCATTTT.

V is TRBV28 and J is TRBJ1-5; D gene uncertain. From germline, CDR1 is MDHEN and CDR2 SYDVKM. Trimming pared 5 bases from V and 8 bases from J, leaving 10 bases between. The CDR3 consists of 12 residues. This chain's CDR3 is CASSLLNKPQHF. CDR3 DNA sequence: TGTGCCAGCAGTCTCCTAAACAAGCCCCAGCATTTT.

The CDR3 loop reads CASSAAGVRYQETQFF. DNA of the CDR3: TGTGCCAGCAGCGCAGCGGGGGTCCGATATCAAGAGACCCAGTTCTTC. The rearrangement links TRBV6-2 or TRBV6-3 to TRBJ2-1, with TRBD2 identical over 8 bases. Trimming at V came to 6 bases and at J to 13 bases, leaving 20 bases not matched to a gene. Germline values: CDR1 MNHEY, CDR2 SVGEGT. This CDR3 has 16 residues.

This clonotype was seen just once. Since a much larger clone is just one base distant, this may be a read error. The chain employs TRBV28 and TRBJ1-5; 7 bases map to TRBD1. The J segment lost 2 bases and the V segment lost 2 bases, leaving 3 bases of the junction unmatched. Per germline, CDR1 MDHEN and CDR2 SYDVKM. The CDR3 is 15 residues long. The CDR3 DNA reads TGTGCCAGCAGTTTACACACAGGGGGCAATCAGCCCCAGCATTTT. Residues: CASSLHTGGNQPQHF.

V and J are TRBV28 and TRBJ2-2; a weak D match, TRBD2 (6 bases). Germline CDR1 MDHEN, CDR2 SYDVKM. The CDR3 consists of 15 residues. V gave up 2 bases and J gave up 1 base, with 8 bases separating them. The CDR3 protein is CASSLTSWNTGELFF. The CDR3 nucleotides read TGTGCCAGCAGTTTAACTAGCTGGAACACCGGGGAGCTGTTTTTT.

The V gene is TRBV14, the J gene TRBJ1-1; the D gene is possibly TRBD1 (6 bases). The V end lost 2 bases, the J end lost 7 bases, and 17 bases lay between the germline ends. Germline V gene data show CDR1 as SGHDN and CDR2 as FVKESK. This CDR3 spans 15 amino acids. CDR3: CASSQPGQVKYEAFF. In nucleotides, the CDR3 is TGTGCCAGCAGCCAACCGGGACAAGTAAAATATGAAGCTTTCTTT.